The subject of this entry is one T cell receptor (beta chain). Its antigen remains unidentified. The data were taken from a study of T cell responses to AZD1222 COVID-19 vaccine. Overall study findings and caveats: Nearly half of spike-specific TCRs reportedly target unmutated variant regions.

Trimming cost V 6 bases and J 1 base, with 9 bases left between them. This CDR3 is built from 13 residues. Germline CDR1 MNHEY, CDR2 SMNVEV (reference sequence). Data came from immunoSEQ multiplex PCR; TCRdb stores just in-frame clones and leaves some out. The table lists 65,000 to 75,000 clones, approximately 80% of them singletons. The source was peripheral blood, collected on day 0 of AZD1222 vaccination. The TCR sequence derives from an adult in good health. The chain links TRBV27 to TRBJ2-5; D might be TRBD2 (6 bases). This chain's CDR3 is CASSRDFQETQYF. For the CDR3, the DNA is TGTGCCAGCAGCCGGGACTTCCAAGAGACCCAGTACTTC.